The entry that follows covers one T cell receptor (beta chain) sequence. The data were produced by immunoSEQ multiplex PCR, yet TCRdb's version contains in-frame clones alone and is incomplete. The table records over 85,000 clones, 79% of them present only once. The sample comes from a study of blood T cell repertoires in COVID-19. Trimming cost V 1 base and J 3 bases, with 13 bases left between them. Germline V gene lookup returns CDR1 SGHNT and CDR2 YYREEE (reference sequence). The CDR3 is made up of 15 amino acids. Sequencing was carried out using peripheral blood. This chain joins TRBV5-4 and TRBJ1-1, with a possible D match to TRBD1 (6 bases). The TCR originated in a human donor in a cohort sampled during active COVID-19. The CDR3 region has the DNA TGTGCCAGCAGCTTGCTAGACAGGAGGTACACTGAAGCTTTCTTT. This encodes CASSLLDRRYTEAFF.